The 13 T cell receptor beta chains reported below all come from one sample, sequenced in a study of blood T cells in healthy people across ages. A J-beta primer mix and a sample-barcoded 5' primer were used in a second PCR of roughly 7 to 12 cycles. TCRdb used MiXCR to reprocess the 5' RACE reads, holding one entry per CDR3 protein. The table includes about a million distinct CDR3 sequences, about 48% detected once. Sequencing was done on a sample of blood. The receptors were sampled from a man aged 25 to 40 in good health.

The chain is built from TRBV20-1 and TRBJ2-4; tentatively, D is TRBD2 (6 bases). This CDR3 region has 15 residues. Germline assignment: CDR1 DFQATT and CDR2 SNEGSKA (reference sequence). Trimming pared 0 bases from V and 13 bases from J, leaving 22 bases between. CDR3 DNA: TGCAGTGCTAGAGATAGTCGCGGGATTTTGGGAGAGCAGTACTTC. Translated, it gives CSARDSRGILGEQYF.

This clonotype was recorded a few times. The chain has TRBV20-1 and TRBJ2-7; no reliable D call. The CDR3 is 12 amino acids. CDR1 is DFQATT and CDR2 is SNEGSKA in the germline V gene (reference sequence). V lost 6 bases and J 5 bases, leaving 14 bases between the germline ends. Here the CDR3 DNA reads TGCAGTGCGGGCCCAAGGACGGACGAGCAGTACTTC. This sequence encodes CSAGPRTDEQYF.

The J gene is TRBJ1-2, the V gene TRBV5-1; D unresolved. The CDR3 spans 13 residues. Trimming pared 4 bases from V and 8 bases from J, leaving 15 bases between. Germline V gives CDR1 SGHRS, CDR2 YFSETQ. The CDR3 DNA sequence: TGCGCCAGCAGCCCGGGAGGTTCGGAGGGCTACACCTTC. Amino acids: CASSPGGSEGYTF.

This clonotype appeared many times. This CDR3 is CASSYSGASSEQYF. For the CDR3, the DNA is TGTGCCAGCAGTTACTCCGGAGCTTCGAGCGAGCAGTACTTC. This chain joins TRBV6-2 or TRBV6-3 and TRBJ2-7; D gene ambiguous. The V gene's germline CDR1 is MNHEY and CDR2 SVGEGT. Trimming stripped 0 bases from V and 6 bases from J, with 12 bases between. The CDR3 sequence is 14 residues long.

This clonotype was counted a few times. V gene TRBV28 combines with J gene TRBJ2-4, with 8 bases lining up with TRBD1. There are 14 residues in the CDR3. J lost 13 bases, V lost 3 bases, and 11 bases had no gene match. The V gene's germline CDR1 is MDHEN and CDR2 SYDVKM. In nucleotides, the CDR3 is TGTGCCAGCAGTTTGGACAGGGATCGGGCGAGGCAGTACTTC. This codes for CASSLDRDRARQYF.

The chain has TRBV12-3 or TRBV12-4 and TRBJ1-5; D may be TRBD1 (5 bases). V lost 3 bases to trimming and J lost 0 bases, with 12 bases between them. The CDR3 has 16 residues. CDR3 region: CASSFGGRISNQPQHF. The CDR3 DNA follows: TGTGCCAGCAGTTTCGGGGGACGGATTAGCAATCAGCCCCAGCATTTT.

This clonotype showed up many times. This CDR3 is CASSPRPPPYGYTF. The CDR3 DNA reads TGTGCCAGCAGTCCGCGACCTCCCCCCTATGGCTACACCTTC. The rearrangement joins TRBV6-6 to TRBJ1-2; D remains ambiguous. CDR1 and CDR2 from the germline V gene are MNHNY and SVGAGI (reference sequence). The V and J ends lost 5 bases and 4 bases respectively, with 14 bases between them. The CDR3 spans 14 residues.

This clonotype was picked up a small number of times. V and J are TRBV3-1 and TRBJ2-4; 7 bases are shared with TRBD1. The last part of the DNA fits TRBJ2-5 better; the J call may be wrong. The length of the CDR3 is 15 residues. From germline, CDR1 is LGHDT and CDR2 YNNKEL (reference sequence). The CDR3 is CASSQDFTGQKTQYF. CDR3 nucleotide sequence: TGTGCCAGCAGCCAAGATTTCACGGGACAGAAGACCCAGTACTTC.

The genes are TRBV20-1 and TRBJ2-7, with 11 bases aligning to TRBD1. CDR1 is DFQATT, CDR2 SNEGSKA, per germline (reference sequence). This CDR3 has 17 amino acids. The CDR3 is CSANHGQGAQWGYGQYV. CDR3 bases: TGCAGTGCAAATCACGGACAGGGGGCTCAATGGGGCTACGGGCAGTACGTC.

The chain recombines TRBV2 with TRBJ2-5; possible D gene TRBD1, 5 bases. The germline V gene encodes CDR1 SNHLY and CDR2 FYNNEI. V was shortened by 7 bases and J by 3 bases, with 12 bases between the two germline ends. CDR3 length equals 13 residues. The CDR3 nucleotides read TGTGCCAGCACCCAGAGCAGGGAAGAGACCCAGTACTTC. Amino acid sequence: CASTQSREETQYF. The complete variable domain, with remaining parts taken from reference TRBV2 and TRBJ2-5, reads EPEVTQTPSHQVTQMGQEVILRCVPISNHLYFYWYRQILGQKVEFLVSFYNNEISEKSEIFDDQFSVERPDGSNFTLKIRSTKLEDSAMYFCASTQSREETQYFGPGTRLLVL.

This clonotype was observed many times. This chain joins TRBV29-1 and TRBJ2-7; D perhaps matches TRBD1 (6 bases). Germline V gene sequence: CDR1 SQVTM, CDR2 ANQGSEA. CDR3 size: 14 residues. The V end was cut by 7 bases, the J end by 2 bases, with 18 bases between. The CDR3 is CSARQGKGPYEQYF. CDR3 DNA sequence: TGCAGCGCTCGTCAGGGGAAGGGCCCCTACGAGCAGTACTTC.

V usage is TRBV6-2 or TRBV6-3 and J usage is TRBJ1-2; 12 nucleotides match TRBD1. The CDR3 spans 15 residues. Losses at the gene ends were 6 bases for V and 4 bases for J; bases not matched to a gene: 6. Per the germline V gene, CDR1 is MNHEY and CDR2 is SVGEGT. CDR3 DNA sequence: TGTGCCAGCAGACCGGGACAGGGGGCAAGCTATGGCTACACCTTC. This translates into CASRPGQGASYGYTF.

This clonotype was recorded at least ten times. V and J are TRBV11-3 and TRBJ2-7; D assignment may be TRBD1 or TRBD2 (5 bases each). The V end was cut by 3 bases, the J end by 3 bases, with 18 bases between. The CDR3 spans 16 residues. The germline V gene encodes CDR1 SGHNT and CDR2 YENEEA. The CDR3: CASSFGLGGTIYEQYF. The CDR3, as DNA: TGTGCCAGCAGCTTTGGGCTAGGTGGGACCATCTACGAGCAGTACTTC.